These 17 T cell receptor beta chains came from one sample sequenced in a study of T cell responses to AZD1222 COVID-19 vaccine (dated by TCRdb to the early 2020s). The method was the immunoSEQ multiplex PCR assay. Held by TCRdb, this immuneACCESS table contains in-frame sequences only and omits some clones. Under half of the omission traces to an unresolved V gene where checked; the cause of the rest is unknown. Recorded for this sample are under 95,000 clones; 85% to 90% of them occurred a single time. Of the sample, around 1.4% is held by the ten largest clones. What the time point label conveys for this sample: about 28 days (+/-7) after the second vaccine dose. Sequenced here: peripheral blood, sampled 28 days after the second AZD1222 dose. The receptors were sampled from an adult who received the AZD1222 COVID-19 vaccine.

V and J are TRBV28 and TRBJ2-7, with D perhaps TRBD2 (7 bases). V lost 6 bases, J lost 1 base, and 31 bases lay in between. The V gene's germline CDR1 is MDHEN and CDR2 SYDVKM. The CDR3 sequence is 20 residues long. In DNA, the CDR3 is TGTGCCAGCAGCCCAGGATGGGGGGAGGGCGGGGGCCTATCATCCTACGAGCAGTACTTC. Amino acids: CASSPGWGEGGGLSSYEQYF.

This chain uses TRBV5-4 with TRBJ1-4, with D possibly being TRBD1 (5 bases). Germline V gives CDR1 SGHNT, CDR2 YYREEE (reference sequence). The CDR3 has 14 amino acids. V lost 1 base, J lost 4 bases, and 8 bases lay in between. CDR3 in DNA: TGTGCCAGCAGCTTGTGGGGGGGTAATGAAAAACTGTTTTTT. It codes for CASSLWGGNEKLFF.

Note on this clone: The identical CDR3 is also encoded by other nucleotide sequences in the sample. The chain employs TRBV7-9 and TRBJ2-6, with a tentative D call TRBD2 (5 bases). CDR3 size: 15 residues. V was cut by 6 bases and J by 1 base, with 10 bases left in between. Germline V gene lookup returns CDR1 SEHNR and CDR2 FQNEAQ (reference sequence). The CDR3 is CASSQRESGANVLTF. The CDR3 nucleotides read TGTGCCAGCAGTCAGAGGGAGTCTGGGGCCAACGTCCTGACTTTC.

The V and J genes are TRBV19 and TRBJ2-7; TRBD1 matches at 9 bases. The CDR3 is 15 residues long. Trimming took 4 bases from V and 3 from J; bases not matched to a gene: 7. Germline loops: CDR1 LNHDA, CDR2 SQIVND (reference sequence). The CDR3 region is CASSTSGTGYYEQYF. The CDR3, as DNA: TGTGCCAGTAGTACCTCCGGGACAGGGTACTACGAGCAGTACTTC. Full variable domain (outside the CDR3, taken from reference TRBV19 and TRBJ2-7): DGGITQSPKYLFRKEGQNVTLSCEQNLNHDAMYWYRQDPGQGLRLIYYSQIVNDFQKGDIAEGYSVSREKKESFPLTVTSAQKNPTAFYLCASSTSGTGYYEQYFGPGTRLTVT.

V is TRBV30 and J is TRBJ2-7; 9 positions match TRBD1. The germline V gene has CDR1 GTSNPN and CDR2 SVGIG (reference sequence). V shed 3 bases and J 4 bases; nucleotides not matched to a gene: 7. The CDR3 length is 14 residues. CDR3 sequence (DNA): TGTGCCTGGAGGGACAGGGGATATATGTACGAGCAGTACTTC. It encodes CAWRDRGYMYEQYF. Filled out from reference TRBV30 and TRBJ2-7, the complete variable domain reads SQTIHQWPATLVQPVGSPLSLECTVEGTSNPNLYWYRQAAGRGLQLLFYSVGIGQISSEVPQNLSASRPQDRQFILSSKKLLLSDSGFYLCAWRDRGYMYEQYFGPGTRLTVT.

CDR3 sequence: CASSNSTGRFVDEQFF. As DNA, the CDR3 is TGTGCCAGCAGCAATTCAACAGGGAGGTTTGTGGATGAGCAGTTCTTC. The chain employs TRBV7-9 and TRBJ2-1, with D perhaps given as TRBD1 or TRBD2 (6 bases each). V was trimmed by 5 bases and J by 8 bases, leaving 22 bases between them. Looked up from germline, CDR1 is SEHNR and CDR2 is FQNEAQ (reference sequence). The CDR3 is made up of 16 amino acids. The variable domain in full, with the rest retrieved from reference TRBV7-9 and TRBJ2-1, is DTGVSQNPRHKITKRGQNVTFRCDPISEHNRLYWYRQTLGQGPEFLTYFQNEAQLEKSRLLSDRFSAERPKGSFSTLEIQRTEQGDSAMYLCASSNSTGRFVDEQFFGPGTRLTVL.

The chain is built from TRBV6-2 or TRBV6-3 and TRBJ1-1; D not certain. CDR1 and CDR2 (germline): MNHEY, SVGEGT. Trimming shortened V by 4 bases and J by 0 bases, and 9 bases separated the two germline ends. CDR3 size: 14 residues. CDR3 amino acids: CASSSYTMNTEAFF. CDR3 DNA sequence: TGTGCCAGCAGTTCTTATACCATGAACACTGAAGCTTTCTTT.

This chain links TRBV28 with TRBJ2-2; 8 bases align to TRBD2. V shed 5 bases, J shed 5 bases, and the junction held 1 base outside the gene matches. From germline, CDR1 is MDHEN and CDR2 SYDVKM. CDR3 length: 13 amino acids. DNA of the CDR3: TGTGCCAGCAGTCCGGGGGGGACCGGGGAGCTGTTTTTT. Translating gives CASSPGGTGELFF.

This sequence joins TRBV3-1 (or the pseudogene TRBV3-2) and TRBJ1-4; TRBD1 is a possible D gene (6 bases). This CDR3 contains 14 residues. The V gene's germline CDR1 is LGHDT and CDR2 YNNKEL (reference sequence). Trimming pared 5 bases from V and 8 bases from J, leaving 15 bases between. Written as DNA, the CDR3 is TGTGCCAGCAGCATCGTTCAGGGGTACGAAAAACTGTTTTTT. Translating it yields CASSIVQGYEKLFF.

The table lists this clone with a few counts. V usage is TRBV28 and J usage is TRBJ2-7; 9 nucleotides match TRBD1. Germline CDR1 is MDHEN and CDR2 is SYDVKM. The trim removed 7 bases at V and 4 bases at J, leaving 14 bases unmatched. CDR3 length: 16 residues. The CDR3 sequence: CASKFSGQGRRYEQYF. The CDR3 DNA is TGTGCCAGCAAATTCTCCGGACAGGGGCGTAGGTACGAGCAGTACTTC.

This chain uses TRBV18 with TRBJ2-2; 10 bases map to TRBD2. The CDR3 has 17 residues. Germline CDR1 KGHSH, CDR2 LQKENI. The V and J ends lost 3 bases and 2 bases, in that order; junction bases with no gene match: 6. CDR3 loop: CASSPLSGGPNTGELFF. DNA for the CDR3: TGTGCCAGCTCACCCCTTAGCGGGGGGCCTAACACCGGGGAGCTGTTTTTT.

This clone has a single count. The chain couples TRBV28 to TRBJ2-3, with TRBD2 identical over 14 bases. Trimming cost V 6 bases and J 5 bases; bases outside gene matches: 4. The germline CDR1 and CDR2 sequences are MDHEN and SYDVKM. The CDR3 covers 15 residues. This CDR3 is CASRRLAGGRDTQYF. The CDR3 DNA is TGTGCCAGCAGGAGACTAGCGGGGGGGAGAGATACGCAGTATTTT.

The chain has TRBV10-3 and TRBJ1-1; 7 bases are a match to TRBD1. The CDR3 is made up of 17 amino acids. Trimming at V came to 2 bases and at J to 0 bases, leaving 9 bases not matched to a gene. Germline V gene sequence: CDR1 ENHRY, CDR2 SYGVKD. CDR3 nucleotides: TGTGCCATCAGTGAGCGGGGGACAGCTAGTATGAACACTGAAGCTTTCTTT. It yields the protein CAISERGTASMNTEAFF.

The chain uses TRBV6-5 and TRBJ1-1; D ambiguous. The CDR3 has 11 residues. The V and J ends lost 7 bases and 1 base respectively, with 4 bases between them. Germline V gives CDR1 MNHEY, CDR2 SVGAGI. The CDR3 nucleotides are TGTGCCAGCATCCAGAACACTGAAGCTTTCTTT. Residues: CASIQNTEAFF.

This rearrangement joins TRBV2 to TRBJ1-1; D remains ambiguous. The CDR3 sequence is 15 residues long. Trimming left V 4 bases short and J 5 bases short, with 17 bases between. Germline V gene lookup returns CDR1 SNHLY and CDR2 FYNNEI. The CDR3 is CASSASPGIRTEAFF. The CDR3, as DNA: TGTGCCAGCAGTGCCTCCCCGGGGATTAGGACTGAAGCTTTCTTT.

The chain combines TRBV30 with TRBJ2-3; D gene unclear. CDR1 GTSNPN and CDR2 SVGIG come from the germline V gene (reference sequence). The CDR3 has 12 amino acids. V lost 1 base and J 4 bases, leaving 6 bases between the germline ends. The CDR3 sequence: CAWSAVADTQYF. The CDR3 DNA sequence: TGTGCCTGGAGTGCTGTAGCAGATACGCAGTATTTT.

The chain links TRBV6-5 to TRBJ1-2; D is ambiguous. The germline V gene has CDR1 MNHEY and CDR2 SVGAGI. This CDR3 is built from 13 residues. V was trimmed by 2 bases and J by 6 bases, leaving 10 bases between them. CDR3 region: CASSYESINGYTF. For the CDR3, the DNA is TGTGCCAGCAGTTACGAAAGTATAAATGGCTACACCTTC.